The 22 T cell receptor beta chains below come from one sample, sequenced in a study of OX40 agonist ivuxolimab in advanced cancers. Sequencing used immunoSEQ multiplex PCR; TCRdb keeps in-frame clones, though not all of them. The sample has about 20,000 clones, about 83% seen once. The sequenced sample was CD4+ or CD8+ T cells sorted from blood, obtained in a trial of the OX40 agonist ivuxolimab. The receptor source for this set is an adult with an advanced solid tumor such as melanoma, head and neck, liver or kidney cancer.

CDR3 loop: CASSPQGLMADTQYF. DNA of the CDR3: TGTGCCAGCAGCCCGCAGGGGTTGATGGCAGATACGCAGTATTTT. V and J are TRBV9 and TRBJ2-3; TRBD1 might be the D (6 bases). V lost 4 bases to trimming and J lost 4 bases, with 16 bases between them. CDR1 is SGDLS, CDR2 YYNGEE, per germline. The CDR3 is 15 amino acids.

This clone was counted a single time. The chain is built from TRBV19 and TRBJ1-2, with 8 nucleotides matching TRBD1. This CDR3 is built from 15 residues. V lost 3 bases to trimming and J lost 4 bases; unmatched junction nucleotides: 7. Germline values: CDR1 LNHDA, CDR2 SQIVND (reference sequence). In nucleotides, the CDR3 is TGTGCCAGTAGTATCCGGACAGGGATCGGCTATGGCTACACCTTC. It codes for CASSIRTGIGYGYTF.

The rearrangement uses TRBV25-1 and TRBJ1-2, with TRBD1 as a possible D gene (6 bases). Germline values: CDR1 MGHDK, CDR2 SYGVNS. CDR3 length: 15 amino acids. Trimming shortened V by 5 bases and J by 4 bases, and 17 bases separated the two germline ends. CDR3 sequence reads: CASSLGPDRPYGYTF. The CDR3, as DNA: TGTGCCAGCAGTCTAGGACCCGACAGGCCCTATGGCTACACCTTC.

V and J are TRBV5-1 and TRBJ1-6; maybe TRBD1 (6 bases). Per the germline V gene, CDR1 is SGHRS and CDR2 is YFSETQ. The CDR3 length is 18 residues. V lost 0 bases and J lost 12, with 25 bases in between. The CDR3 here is CASSLDHREALPSLPLHF. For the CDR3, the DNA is TGCGCCAGCAGCTTGGATCACAGGGAAGCATTACCGTCTCTACCCCTCCACTTT.

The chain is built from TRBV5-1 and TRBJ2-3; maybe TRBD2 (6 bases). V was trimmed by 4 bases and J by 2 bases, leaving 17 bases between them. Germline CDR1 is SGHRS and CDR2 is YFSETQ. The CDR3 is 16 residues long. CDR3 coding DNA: TGCGCCAGCAGCGCCGACTTTGCGGGGCTCACAGATACGCAGTATTTT. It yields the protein CASSADFAGLTDTQYF.

In DNA, the CDR3 is TGTGCCATCACCGACTCCTACGAGCAGTACTTC. Residues: CAITDSYEQYF. The chain uses TRBV10-3 and TRBJ2-7; D uncertain. The germline gives CDR1 ENHRY, CDR2 SYGVKD. V shed 7 bases and J shed 0 bases, with 4 bases lying between them. This CDR3 has 11 amino acids.

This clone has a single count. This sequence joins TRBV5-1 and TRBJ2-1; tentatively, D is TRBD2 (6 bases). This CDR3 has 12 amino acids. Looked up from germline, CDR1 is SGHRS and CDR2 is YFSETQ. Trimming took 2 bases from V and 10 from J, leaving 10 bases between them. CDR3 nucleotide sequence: TGCGCCAGCAGCTTAGGAGGGGTAGAGCAGTTCTTC. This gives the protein CASSLGGVEQFF.

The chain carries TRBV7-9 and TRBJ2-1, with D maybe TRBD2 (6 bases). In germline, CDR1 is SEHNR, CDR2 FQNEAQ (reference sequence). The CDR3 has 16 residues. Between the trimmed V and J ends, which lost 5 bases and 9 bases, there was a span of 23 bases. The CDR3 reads CASSLLRVGGLGEQFF. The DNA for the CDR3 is TGTGCCAGCAGCCTTCTCCGGGTCGGGGGTCTAGGTGAGCAGTTCTTC.

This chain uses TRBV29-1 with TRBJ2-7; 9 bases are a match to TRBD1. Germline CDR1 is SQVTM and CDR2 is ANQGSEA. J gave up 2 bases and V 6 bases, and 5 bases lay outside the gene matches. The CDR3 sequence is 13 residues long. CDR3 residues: CSVVTGGTYEQYF. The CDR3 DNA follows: TGCAGCGTCGTGACAGGGGGAACCTACGAGCAGTACTTC.

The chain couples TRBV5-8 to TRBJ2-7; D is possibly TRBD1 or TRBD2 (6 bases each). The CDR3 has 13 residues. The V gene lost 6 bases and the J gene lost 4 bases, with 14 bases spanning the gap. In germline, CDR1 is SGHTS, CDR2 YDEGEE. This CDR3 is CASTHGGPYEQYF. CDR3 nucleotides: TGTGCCAGCACCCATGGGGGGCCGTACGAGCAGTACTTC.

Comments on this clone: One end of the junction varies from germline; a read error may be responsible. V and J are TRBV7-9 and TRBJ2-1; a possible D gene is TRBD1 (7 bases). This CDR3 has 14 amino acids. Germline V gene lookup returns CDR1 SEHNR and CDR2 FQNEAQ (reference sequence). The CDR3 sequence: CASTLGGGVGEQFF. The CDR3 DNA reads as TGTGCCAGCACCTTAGGGGGCGGGGTCGGTGAGCAGTTCTTC.

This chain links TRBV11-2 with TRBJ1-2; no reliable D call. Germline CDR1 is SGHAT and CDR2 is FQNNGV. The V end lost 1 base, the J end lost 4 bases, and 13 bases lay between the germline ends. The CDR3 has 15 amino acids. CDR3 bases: TGTGCCAGCAGCTTAGTGGCGGGCAGCCCCTATGGCTACACCTTC. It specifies CASSLVAGSPYGYTF. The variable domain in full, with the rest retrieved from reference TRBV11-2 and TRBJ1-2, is EAGVAQSPRYKIIEKRQSVAFWCNPISGHATLYWYQQILGQGPKLLIQFQNNGVVDDSQLPKDRFSAERLKGVDSTLKIQPAKLEDSAVYLCASSLVAGSPYGYTFGSGTRLTVV.

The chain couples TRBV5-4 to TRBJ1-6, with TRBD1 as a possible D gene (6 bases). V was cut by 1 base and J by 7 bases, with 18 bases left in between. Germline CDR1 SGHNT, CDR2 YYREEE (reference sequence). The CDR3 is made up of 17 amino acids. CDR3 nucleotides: TGTGCCAGCAGCTTGTTGTCAGCAGGGGTTACGAATTCACCCCTCCACTTT. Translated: CASSLLSAGVTNSPLHF.

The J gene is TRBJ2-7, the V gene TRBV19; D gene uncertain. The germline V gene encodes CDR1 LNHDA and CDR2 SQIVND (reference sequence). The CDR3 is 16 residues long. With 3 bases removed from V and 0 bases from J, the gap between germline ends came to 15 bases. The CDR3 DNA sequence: TGTGCCAGTAGTATGTCCCTCCGATTTGGCTCCTACGAGCAGTACTTC. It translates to CASSMSLRFGSYEQYF.

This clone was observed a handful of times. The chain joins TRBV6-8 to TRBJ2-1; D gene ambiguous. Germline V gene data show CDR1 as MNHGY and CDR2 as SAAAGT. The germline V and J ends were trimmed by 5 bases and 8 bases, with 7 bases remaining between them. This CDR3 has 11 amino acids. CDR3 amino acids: CASSQTHEQFF. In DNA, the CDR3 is TGTGCCAGCAGTCAGACGCATGAGCAGTTCTTC.

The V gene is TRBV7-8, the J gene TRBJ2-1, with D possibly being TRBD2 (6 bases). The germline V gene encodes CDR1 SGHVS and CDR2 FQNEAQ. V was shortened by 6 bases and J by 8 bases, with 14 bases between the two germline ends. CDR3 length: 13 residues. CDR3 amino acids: CASRSTSLYEQFF. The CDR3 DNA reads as TGTGCCAGCAGGTCTACTAGCTTGTATGAGCAGTTCTTC.

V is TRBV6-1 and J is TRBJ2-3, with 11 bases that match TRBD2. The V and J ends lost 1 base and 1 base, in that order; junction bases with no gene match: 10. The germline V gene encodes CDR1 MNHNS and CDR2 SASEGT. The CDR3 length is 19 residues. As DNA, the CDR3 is TGTGCCAGCAGTGAAGAGGGTATACTAGCGGGGGTCCGCACAGATACGCAGTATTTT. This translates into CASSEEGILAGVRTDTQYF.

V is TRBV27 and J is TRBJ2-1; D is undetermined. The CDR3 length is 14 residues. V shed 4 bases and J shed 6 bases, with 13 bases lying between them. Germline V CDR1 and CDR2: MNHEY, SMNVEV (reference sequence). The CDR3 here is CASSSVPSGNEQFF. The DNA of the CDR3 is TGTGCCAGCAGTTCTGTCCCCTCGGGCAATGAGCAGTTCTTC.

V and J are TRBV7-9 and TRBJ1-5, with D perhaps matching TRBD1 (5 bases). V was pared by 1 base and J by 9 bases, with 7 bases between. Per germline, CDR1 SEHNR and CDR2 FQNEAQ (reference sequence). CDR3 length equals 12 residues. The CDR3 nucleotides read TGTGCCAGCAGCTTAGAGGGGCGGCCCCAGCATTTT. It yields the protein CASSLEGRPQHF.

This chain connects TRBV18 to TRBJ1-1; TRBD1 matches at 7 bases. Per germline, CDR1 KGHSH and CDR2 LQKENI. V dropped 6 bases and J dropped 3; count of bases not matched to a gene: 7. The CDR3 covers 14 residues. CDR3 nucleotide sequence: TGTGCCAGCTCCCACAGGGGAGACGACACTGAAGCTTTCTTT. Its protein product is CASSHRGDDTEAFF.

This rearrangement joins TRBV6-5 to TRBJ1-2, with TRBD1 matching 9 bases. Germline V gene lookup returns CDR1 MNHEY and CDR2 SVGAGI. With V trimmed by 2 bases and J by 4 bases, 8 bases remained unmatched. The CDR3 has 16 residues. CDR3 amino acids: CASSYDGTGPRYGYTF. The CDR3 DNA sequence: TGTGCCAGCAGTTACGACGGGACAGGGCCCCGCTATGGCTACACCTTC.

CDR3 sequence reads: CATSSWTSVGTDTQYF. In nucleotides, the CDR3 is TGTGCCACCAGCAGTTGGACTAGCGTGGGCACAGATACGCAGTATTTT. The chain couples TRBV15 to TRBJ2-3; 9 bases line up with TRBD2. CDR3 size: 16 residues. Germline CDR1 LNHNV, CDR2 YYDKDF (reference sequence). Trimming at V came to 3 bases and at J to 1 base, leaving 5 bases not matched to a gene.